Described below is a single T cell receptor beta chain sequence and its context. The specificity of this receptor is unknown. Mismatch with germline at one junction end may stem from a read error. The CDR3 starts with the cysteine, ends with the phenylalanine, and has 20 residues. The sequence is cut down to CDR3 DNA, 60 bases in frame from base 1. Per the germline V gene (reference sequence), SSHAT is the CDR1 and FNYEAQ is the CDR2. Collaborating institutions collected whole blood in K2EDTA tubes following their own protocols. For TCRbeta analysis, collaborator samples were shipped as frozen whole blood, as isolated PBMCs, or as DNA extracted from either sample type. TCRbeta CDR3 regions were amplified from genomic DNA using the immunoSEQ Assay, a bias-controlled multiplex PCR. In the authors' own workflow: Nucleated cell counts per sample were estimated from amplification of reference gene primers within the assay. To quantify the absolute abundance of each unique TCRbeta CDR3 rearrangement, sequence reads were collapsed and filtered. For each sample, productive Simpson clonality was calculated by taking the square root of Simpson's diversity index across productive rearrangements. The table was pulled from immuneACCESS by TCRdb, which kept in-frame rearrangements only. Such tables lose some clones; where checked, under half of the loss comes from unresolved V genes, and the rest has no known cause. Clonal size and the V and J genes are those of that table, whereas D and trimming came from the DNA. In all, the sample holds roughly 69,000 clones, and 80% to 90% of those were seen once. The ten largest clonotypes hold about 4.7% of the sample.

The data derive from a study of blood T cell repertoires in COVID-19 (dated by TCRdb to the early 2020s). The study in broad terms: Collaborator samples came from the United States, Italy and Spain and covered acute and convalescent phases of COVID-19. The repertoires were released in a freely available public database intended as a resource for research on the immune response to SARS-CoV-2. Subjects who had been exposed to COVID-19, were actively infected with it, or had recovered from it provided the deeply sampled blood TCRbeta repertoires that made up the dataset. Samples came from the ongoing ImmuneRACE study (first 160 participants) plus 1,254 subjects from 6 global collaborators. Where HLA class I and class II types were available, the types were taken from metadata supplied by the sample provider, not from assay-based typing. The material from the prospective study consisted of cDNA or gDNA derived from T cells, B-cell-depleted T cells, or PBMCs. A de-identified subject ID, COVID-19 status, age in years and sex were almost always included in the sample metadata. The paper as a whole reports these results and caveats: The amount of clinical and demographic metadata varied by source and participant and was provided uncurated.

This sequence uses TRBV7-7 and TRBJ2-7; 12 central nucleotides agree with TRBD1. Sequencing was carried out using peripheral blood. The sequence derives from a human donor in a cohort sampled during active COVID-19. Here is the DNA: TGTGCTAGCAGCTTGTACCTCCGGGACAGGGGGCGCCCCGGGTACCACGAGCAGTACTTC. It encodes CASSLYLRDRGRPGYHEQYF. The full variable domain, with segments outside the CDR3 supplied by the reference TRBV7-7 and TRBJ2-7 proteins, appears as GAGVSQSPRYKVTKRGQDVTLRCDPISSHATLYWYQQALGQGPEFLTYFNYEAQPDKSGLPSDRFSAERPEGSISTLTIQRTEQRDSAMYRCASSLYLRDRGRPGYHEQYFGPGTRLTVT.